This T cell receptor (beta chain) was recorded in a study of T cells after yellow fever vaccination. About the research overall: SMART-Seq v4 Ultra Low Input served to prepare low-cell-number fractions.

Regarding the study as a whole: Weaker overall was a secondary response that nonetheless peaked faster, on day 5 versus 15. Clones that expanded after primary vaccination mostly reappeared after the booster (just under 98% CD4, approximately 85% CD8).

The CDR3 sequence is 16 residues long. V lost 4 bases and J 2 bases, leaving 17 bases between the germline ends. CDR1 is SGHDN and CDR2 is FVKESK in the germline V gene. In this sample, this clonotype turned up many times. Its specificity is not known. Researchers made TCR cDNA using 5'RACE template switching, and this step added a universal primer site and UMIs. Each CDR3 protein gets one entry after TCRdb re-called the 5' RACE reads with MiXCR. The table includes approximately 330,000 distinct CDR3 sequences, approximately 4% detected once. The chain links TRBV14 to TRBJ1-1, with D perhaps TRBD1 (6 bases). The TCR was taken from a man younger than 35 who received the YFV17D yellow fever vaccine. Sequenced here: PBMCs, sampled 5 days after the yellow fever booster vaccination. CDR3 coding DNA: TGTGCCAGCAGCCGTTTTTCAGGGGACGTAAACACTGAAGCTTTCTTT. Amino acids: CASSRFSGDVNTEAFF.